The 6 T cell receptor beta chains presented below share a single source sample, sequenced in a study of T cell responses to AZD1222 COVID-19 vaccine. The protocol was immunoSEQ multiplex PCR, while the TCRdb copy is restricted to in-frame clones and leaves out a portion. Here the sample spans around 140,000 clones, about nine tenths being singletons. Sequenced here: peripheral blood, sampled 28 days after the second AZD1222 dose. The receptor set was obtained from an adult who received the AZD1222 COVID-19 vaccine.

This clone occurred a few times. This rearrangement joins TRBV7-2 to TRBJ2-1; possible D gene TRBD2, 6 bases. V lost 1 base and J 4 bases, leaving 11 bases between the germline ends. Germline V CDR1 and CDR2: SGHTA, FQGNSA. The CDR3 consists of 15 residues. CDR3 loop: CASSLGRGAYNEQFF. In DNA form, the CDR3 reads TGTGCCAGCAGCTTAGGGCGGGGAGCGTACAATGAGCAGTTCTTC.

The chain carries TRBV7-3 and TRBJ2-1; 11 nucleotides align to TRBD1. V trimming: 1 base; J trimming: 0 bases; junction bases outside the gene matches: 11. The germline V gene has CDR1 SGHTA and CDR2 FQGTGA. The CDR3 loop spans 20 amino acids. CDR3 DNA: TGTGCCAGCAGCTTAATGCTTATACCGGGACAGGGGGGCTCCTACAATGAGCAGTTCTTC. Amino acids: CASSLMLIPGQGGSYNEQFF.

The rearrangement uses TRBV4-1 and TRBJ2-7, with 8 bases identical to TRBD1. Unmatched junction bases numbered 5, after V lost 1 base and J lost 3 bases. CDR1 and CDR2 from the germline V gene are MGHRA and YSYEKL. This CDR3 is 15 amino acids long. The DNA for the CDR3 is TGCGCCAGCAGCCAAGGGACAGGGAACAACTACGAGCAGTACTTC. Translated: CASSQGTGNNYEQYF.

The chain recombines TRBV20-1 with TRBJ2-5; D ambiguous. This CDR3 comprises 15 residues. The V end lost 3 bases, the J end lost 5 bases, and 19 bases lay between the germline ends. Germline V gene data show CDR1 as DFQATT and CDR2 as SNEGSKA (reference sequence). The CDR3, as DNA: TGCAGTGCTAGTCCGGATCCCGTCCTCTGGGAGACCCAGTACTTC. It yields the protein CSASPDPVLWETQYF.

The V gene is TRBV6-2 or TRBV6-3, the J gene TRBJ2-3; D might be TRBD1 or TRBD2, each matching 7 bases. Deletions cut 4 bases from V and 4 bases from J, with 18 bases between. Germline V CDR1 and CDR2: MNHEY, SVGEGT. The CDR3 is made up of 16 amino acids. Written as DNA, the CDR3 is TGTGCCAGCAGTTCCCCAGGGGGGGGGCGGGCAGATACGCAGTATTTT. This codes for CASSSPGGGRADTQYF.

The chain links TRBV5-1 to TRBJ1-2, with 9 bases matching TRBD1. This CDR3 comprises 17 residues. Germline CDR1 SGHRS, CDR2 YFSETQ. V dropped 4 bases and J dropped 2; count of bases not matched to a gene: 12. The CDR3 here is CASSKYPGQGPNYGYTF. For the CDR3, the DNA is TGCGCCAGCAGCAAATACCCGGGACAGGGTCCAAACTATGGCTACACCTTC.